Listed below are T cell receptor beta chains from one sample, sequenced in a study of T cells in tuberculosis. The assay was immunoSEQ multiplex PCR, and TCRdb's table has in-frame clones only and misses some. The sample has more than 45,000 clones, roughly 86% seen once. Sequenced material: CD1b-GMM tetramer-negative cells sorted from PBMCs. These receptor sequences come from an adult woman with latent tuberculosis. Both conserved end residues are part of each CDR3. D genes are given only for firm matches. Expanded clones are given a class, and other clones once, few, many or no size at all.

abundance | j_gene | v_gene | d_gene | CDR3nt | CDR3aa
many | TRBJ1-2 | TRBV4-2 | . | TGTGCCAGCAGCCAGACAGGCTATGGCTACACCTTC | CASSQTGYGYTF
. | TRBJ1-1 | TRBV19 | TRBD1 | TGTGCCAGTAGTACCGACAGGGCGGTCGGGGACACTGAAGCTTTCTTT | CASSTDRAVGDTEAFF
. | TRBJ2-5 | TRBV6-6 | TRBD2 | TGTGCCAGCAGTGGACTAGCGGAAGAGACCCAGTACTTC | CASSGLAEETQYF
few | TRBJ1-4 | TRBV4-3 | . | TGCGCCAGCAGCCAAGCTAGTGAAAAACTGTTTTTT | CASSQASEKLFF
. | TRBJ2-7 | TRBV13 | . | TGTGCCAGCAGCTTCAAAAACAGGGCCTACGAGCAGTACTTC | CASSFKNRAYEQYF
. | TRBJ2-1 | TRBV10-1 | TRBD2 | TGCGCCAGCGGCCCTCATCTGCCCCCGCTTGGACTAGCGGGGGATGAGCAGTTCTTC | CASGPHLPPLGLAGDEQFF
. | TRBJ2-1 | TRBV5-1 | . | TGCGCCAGCAGCCGCTCCGGGGGAATCTACAATGAGCAGTTCTTC | CASSRSGGIYNEQFF
few | TRBJ2-7 | TRBV7-2 | . | TGTGCCAGCACTTCAACAGCCGGACCCAGGGCTCCCGAGCAGTACTTC | CASTSTAGPRAPEQYF
. | TRBJ1-2 | TRBV12-5 | TRBD1 | TGTGCTAGTGGACCCGAAGGGGGCCACTATGGCTACACCTTC | CASGPEGGHYGYTF
. | TRBJ1-3 | TRBV19 | . | TGTGCCAGTAGTATAATGTCCCGGGCCAGGGCTGGCTCTGGAAACACCATATATTTT | CASSIMSRARAGSGNTIYF
. | TRBJ2-7 | TRBV29-1 | TRBD2 | TGCAGCGTTGTAGCGGGGTCCCACGAGCAGTACTTC | CSVVAGSHEQYF
. | TRBJ2-2 | TRBV28 | . | TGTGCCAGCAGCCTATCAGGGGAGCGGGAGCTGTTTTTT | CASSLSGERELFF
. | TRBJ1-2 | TRBV30 | . | TGTGCCTGGGGTCGACCGACAGCCACGAGCTACACCTTC | CAWGRPTATSYTF
. | TRBJ2-1 | TRBV29-1 | TRBD2 | TGCAGCGTTGGGTTGACTAGCGGAAACAATGAGCAGTTCTTC | CSVGLTSGNNEQFF
. | TRBJ1-1 | TRBV10-3 | . | TGTGCCATCAGTGCCCCAGGGAGGGACGCTTTCTTT | CAISAPGRDAFF
. | TRBJ2-3 | TRBV30 | . | TGTGCCTGGATGGGTAGGAGGCTTACAGATACGCAGTATTTT | CAWMGRRLTDTQYF
. | TRBJ2-5 | TRBV4-1 | TRBD2 | TGCGCCAGCAGCCAAGGGAGAGGACTAGCGGGAGAGGAGACCCAGTACTTC | CASSQGRGLAGEETQYF
. | TRBJ2-1 | TRBV7-9 | . | TGTGCCAGCAGCTTATACGGAGGTTACAATGAGCAGTTCTTC | CASSLYGGYNEQFF
. | TRBJ2-7 | TRBV12-5 | TRBD2 | TGTGCTAGTGCCCTCAGCGGGAGGGTTTACGAGCAGTACTTC | CASALSGRVYEQYF
. | TRBJ2-7 | TRBV19 | TRBD2 | TGTGCCAGTAGTATTGCGGGGGGAGAGTACGAGCAGTACTTC | CASSIAGGEYEQYF
. | TRBJ1-2 | TRBV6-6 | . | TGTGCCAGCAGAACAGGGTCCGGGGGCTACACCTTC | CASRTGSGGYTF
. | TRBJ1-5 | TRBV27 | . | TGTGCCAGCAGCATACAGAGATATAGCAATCAGCCCCAGCATTTT | CASSIQRYSNQPQHF
. | TRBJ2-6 | TRBV7-2 | . | TGTGCCAGCAGCGCACAGGGTTCTGGGGCCAACGTCCTGACTTTC | CASSAQGSGANVLTF
. | TRBJ2-5 | TRBV9 | TRBD1 | TGTGCCAGCAGCGTCAGACAGGGGACCGTAGAGACCCAGTACTTC | CASSVRQGTVETQYF
once | TRBJ1-2 | TRBV9 | TRBD1 | TGTGCCAGCAGCGTTTCCGGACAGGGAAGCTATGGCTACACCTTC | CASSVSGQGSYGYTF
. | TRBJ2-2 | TRBV7-8 | TRBD2 | TGTGCCAGCAGAGAAACTAGCGGGGGAACCGGGGAGCTGTTTTTT | CASRETSGGTGELFF
. | TRBJ2-2 | TRBV5-1 | TRBD2 | TGCGCCAGCAGCTTGGAGACGACTAGCGGGGGTGCGGGGGAGCTGTTTTTT | CASSLETTSGGAGELFF
. | TRBJ2-2 | TRBV7-6 | TRBD2 | TGTGCCAGCAGCTTAACGATAGCGGGGGGAACCGACACCGGGGAGCTGTTTTTT | CASSLTIAGGTDTGELFF
. | TRBJ2-1 | TRBV7-9 | . | TGTGCCAGCAGCTTATTGGGGGGTGGGTACAATGAGCAGTTCTTC | CASSLLGGGYNEQFF
. | TRBJ2-7 | TRBV5-6 | . | TGTGCCAGCAGCTTGGGTGACAGCTTCTACGAGCAGTACTTC | CASSLGDSFYEQYF
. | TRBJ2-5 | TRBV21-1 | . | TGTGCCAGCAGTATGGGACAGCGACAAGAGACCCAGTACTTC | CASSMGQRQETQYF
. | TRBJ1-4 | TRBV2 | . | TGTGCCAGCAGGGACTCCACAACTAATGAAAAACTGTTTTTT | CASRDSTTNEKLFF
. | TRBJ2-7 | TRBV23-1 | TRBD1 | TGCGCCAGCAGTCACCATTCCAGGGACAGTTCCCACGAGCAGTACTTC | CASSHHSRDSSHEQYF
. | TRBJ2-1 | TRBV25-1 | . | TGTGCCAGCAGTGAATGGGGGGGCCGGGGGAATGAGCAGTTCTTC | CASSEWGGRGNEQFF
few | TRBJ1-1 | TRBV18 | . | TGTGCCAGCCGTCAGGGGCTGAACACTGAAGCTTTCTTT | CASRQGLNTEAFF
. | TRBJ2-1 | TRBV5-1 | . | TGCGCCAGCAGCTTGGCCATCCAGAATGAGCAGTTCTTC | CASSLAIQNEQFF
. | TRBJ2-7 | TRBV7-2 | TRBD2 | TGTGCCAGCAGCCCGCGGACTAGCGGGGGGGCCTACGAGCAGTACTTC | CASSPRTSGGAYEQYF
. | TRBJ2-5 | TRBV7-2 | TRBD2 | TGTGCCAGCAGCAAAACTAGCGGGGCGAACCAAGAGACCCAGTACTTC | CASSKTSGANQETQYF
. | TRBJ1-1 | TRBV12-2 | . | TGTGCAAGTCGCTTAGCGAGGGGGACAGGGGCTATGGACACTGAAGCTTTCTTT | CASRLARGTGAMDTEAFF
once | TRBJ2-5 | TRBV5-1 | . | TGCGCCAGCAGCTTGGGCCTCCGGGGATGGGGACTAGAGACCCAGTACTTC | CASSLGLRGWGLETQYF